This T cell receptor beta chain originates from a study of cytomegalovirus exposure and HLA in healthy donors. The sample holds a few counts of this clone. Its specificity is not known. The donors, nominally healthy at sampling, likely had unrecorded immune exposures. The PCR contained 60 Vbeta and 13 Jbeta primers. Sequencing used immunoSEQ multiplex PCR; TCRdb keeps in-frame clones, though not all of them. The data show more than 100,000 clones, roughly 8.8% seen once. General study points: Because they were indistinguishable, some V segments, including TRBV6-2 and TRBV6-3, were excluded. A later examination showed that TCR association rates differed by HLA locus, with DRB1 most and HLA-C fewest.

The V gene lost 4 bases and the J gene lost 0 bases, with 13 bases spanning the gap. From germline, CDR1 is SGHNT and CDR2 YYREEE (reference sequence). The CDR3 loop spans 15 amino acids. The sequence was collected from a woman between 35 and 50 years old in good health and CMV-seropositive. Specimen: PBMCs. The V and J genes are TRBV5-4 and TRBJ1-1; perhaps TRBD1 as D (5 bases). As DNA, the CDR3 is TGTGCCAGCAGCCCCGCGGGGGTATTGAACACTGAAGCTTTCTTT. Its protein is CASSPAGVLNTEAFF.